This entry lists 25 T cell receptor beta chains sequenced from one sample in a study of beta chain features in type 1 diabetes. The study, taken as a whole, reports: TCRB CDR3s were moderately but significantly shorter in Type 1 diabetes patients in all four CD4+ subsets.

The sequenced template was cDNA made from the entire isolated RNA. Sequencing used immunoSEQ multiplex PCR; TCRdb keeps in-frame clones, though not all of them. Of hundreds of thousands of clones in the sample, around 15% were seen once. What these receptors recognize is not known. Material for sequencing was naive CD4+ T cells from blood. The receptors here all came from a man younger than 30 with type 1 diabetes.

Remarks on this clone: Other DNA sequences within the sample encode an identical CDR3. The rearrangement uses TRBV30 and TRBJ1-1; D uncertain. Trimming removed 0 bases from V and 0 bases from J, with 11 bases in between. Looked up from germline, CDR1 is GTSNPN and CDR2 is SVGIG (reference sequence). The CDR3 length is 15 residues. Here the CDR3 DNA reads TGTGCCTGGAGTGTAGGTGGCAACATGAACACTGAAGCTTTCTTT. This sequence encodes CAWSVGGNMNTEAFF.

The chain recombines TRBV14 with TRBJ2-1; 10 positions agree with TRBD1. V was clipped by 6 bases and J by 3 bases; unmatched bases: 2. The CDR3 totals 14 residues. From germline, CDR1 is SGHDN and CDR2 FVKESK. This chain's CDR3 is CASRGQGRYNEQFF. CDR3 coding DNA: TGTGCCAGCAGGGGACAGGGGCGCTACAATGAGCAGTTCTTC.

The chain is built from TRBV9 and TRBJ1-2; unclear D gene. Germline lookup yields CDR1 SGDLS and CDR2 YYNGEE. CDR3 length: 12 residues. V was shortened by 0 bases and J by 8 bases, with 8 bases between the two germline ends. CDR3 in amino acids: CASSVAGIGYTF. The CDR3 region has the DNA TGTGCCAGCAGCGTAGCGGGGATAGGCTACACCTTC.

This clone appeared a few times. The chain joins TRBV7-2 to TRBJ2-7; D is ambiguous. The CDR3 has 16 residues. CDR1 and CDR2 from the germline V gene are SGHTA and FQGNSA. Trimming removed 1 base at V and 2 bases at J, with 15 bases between. Here the CDR3 DNA reads TGTGCCAGCAGCTTAGAAATGTGGGGTTTTCCCTACGAGCAGTACTTC. It codes for CASSLEMWGFPYEQYF. Combining the CDR3 with reference TRBV7-2 and TRBJ2-7 gives the whole variable domain GAGVSQSPSNKVTEKGKDVELRCDPISGHTALYWYRQSLGQGLEFLIYFQGNSAPDKSGLPSDRFSAERTGGSVSTLTIQRTQQEDSAVYLCASSLEMWGFPYEQYFGPGTRLTVT.

V is TRBV7-3 and J is TRBJ1-1; D is unresolved. Looked up from germline, CDR1 is SGHTA and CDR2 is FQGTGA. The V end was cut by 5 bases, the J end by 2 bases, with 9 bases between. The CDR3 loop spans 13 amino acids. CDR3 region: CASSPGRNTEAFF. Written as DNA, the CDR3 is TGTGCCAGCAGCCCCGGTCGCAACACTGAAGCTTTCTTT.

The chain combines TRBV4-1 with TRBJ2-4; weak D call: TRBD2 (6 bases). V was cut by 3 bases and J by 4 bases, with 10 bases left in between. The germline V gene encodes CDR1 MGHRA and CDR2 YSYEKL. The CDR3 has 14 residues. CDR3 sequence reads: CASSHPGLKNIQYF. The CDR3 DNA reads as TGCGCCAGCAGCCATCCTGGACTAAAAAACATTCAGTACTTC.

This clone has just a few counts. The CDR3 is CASPRSRDLTYNEQFF. DNA of the CDR3: TGCGCCAGCCCCCGTAGCCGGGACTTAACATACAATGAGCAGTTCTTC. The rearrangement uses TRBV5-1 and TRBJ2-1; possibly TRBD2 for D (6 bases). This CDR3 comprises 16 residues. Trimming shortened V by 7 bases and J by 4 bases, and 21 bases separated the two germline ends. The germline CDR1 and CDR2 sequences are SGHRS and YFSETQ.

This rearrangement joins TRBV5-4 to TRBJ2-5; no reliable D call. Germline V gives CDR1 SGHNT, CDR2 YYREEE (reference sequence). The CDR3 is made up of 13 amino acids. Trimming left V 0 bases short and J 1 base short, with 4 bases between. CDR3: CASSLAPQETQYF. The CDR3 DNA is TGTGCCAGCAGCTTGGCCCCCCAAGAGACCCAGTACTTC. The full variable domain, completed using reference TRBV5-4 and TRBJ2-5, is ETGVTQSPTHLIKTRGQQVTLRCSSQSGHNTVSWYQQALGQGPQFIFQYYREEENGRGNFPPRFSGLQFPNYSSELNVNALELDDSALYLCASSLAPQETQYFGPGTRLLVL.

The rearrangement links TRBV5-1 to TRBJ2-1; D uncertain. Germline V gene data show CDR1 as SGHRS and CDR2 as YFSETQ. This CDR3 spans 15 amino acids. The V end lost 1 base, the J end lost 0 bases, and 8 bases lay between the germline ends. The CDR3 loop is CASSLSQSSYNEQFF. CDR3 sequence (DNA): TGCGCCAGCAGCTTGTCCCAGAGCTCCTACAATGAGCAGTTCTTC.

This chain links TRBV5-4 with TRBJ1-1, with D perhaps matching TRBD1 (6 bases). Trimming left V 4 bases short and J 0 bases short, with 19 bases between. This CDR3 is built from 17 residues. The germline gives CDR1 SGHNT, CDR2 YYREEE (reference sequence). For the CDR3, the DNA is TGTGCCAGCAGCAGAAAGGACAGAAGTAAAATGAACACTGAAGCTTTCTTT. It codes for CASSRKDRSKMNTEAFF.

In this sample, this clone turned up a few times. The V and J genes are TRBV9 and TRBJ1-1; D may be TRBD1 (6 bases). V was pared by 0 bases and J by 0 bases, with 12 bases between. CDR1 is SGDLS, CDR2 YYNGEE, per germline. This CDR3 is 16 amino acids long. For the CDR3, the DNA is TGTGCCAGCAGCGTAGGGACAGAACTTATGAACACTGAAGCTTTCTTT. Its translation: CASSVGTELMNTEAFF.

This clone was detected only a few times. J is TRBJ2-3 and V is TRBV2, with D possibly matching TRBD2 (6 bases). The germline gives CDR1 SNHLY, CDR2 FYNNEI. Deletions cut 4 bases from V and 3 bases from J, with 20 bases between. The CDR3 has 17 residues. CDR3 coding DNA: TGTGCCAGCAGTGCCACATCCGGGAGAGACCTTACAGATACGCAGTATTTT. The encoded protein is CASSATSGRDLTDTQYF.

The CDR3 nucleotides are TGTGCCTGGACCCCAAACAGGGAGGACGAGCAGTACTTC. Translation gives CAWTPNREDEQYF. The rearrangement uses TRBV30 and TRBJ2-7; D tentatively fits TRBD1 or TRBD2 (6 bases each). V was trimmed by 4 bases and J by 5 bases, leaving 15 bases between them. The CDR3 covers 13 residues. From germline, CDR1 is GTSNPN and CDR2 SVGIG (reference sequence).

V gene TRBV28 combines with J gene TRBJ1-6; TRBD1 is a possible D gene (5 bases). This CDR3 is 15 amino acids long. Trimming removed 7 bases at V and 8 bases at J, with 18 bases between. The germline V gene has CDR1 MDHEN and CDR2 SYDVKM. CDR3 region: CASTPGGGEDSPLHF. CDR3 bases: TGTGCCAGCACTCCGGGCGGGGGGGAGGATTCACCCCTCCACTTT.

This clone showed up just a few times. The chain is built from TRBV7-3 and TRBJ2-3, with D perhaps matching TRBD2 (6 bases). From germline, CDR1 is SGHTA and CDR2 FQGTGA. The CDR3 spans 14 residues. The V end lost 4 bases, the J end lost 1 base, and 9 bases lay between the germline ends. The chain's CDR3 is CASSSGLRTDTQYF. The CDR3 nucleotides are TGTGCCAGCAGCTCGGGACTTCGCACAGATACGCAGTATTTT.

The table lists this clone with a few counts. The chain is built from TRBV6-6 and TRBJ1-1; no clear D gene. The V gene lost 4 bases and the J gene lost 1 base, with 10 bases spanning the gap. CDR3 length equals 14 residues. In germline, CDR1 is MNHNY, CDR2 SVGAGI (reference sequence). CDR3 DNA sequence: TGTGCCAGCAGTTTCCTACTTGGGAACACTGAAGCTTTCTTT. Translating gives CASSFLLGNTEAFF.

The rearrangement joins TRBV30 to TRBJ2-2, with 10 nucleotides matching TRBD1. Germline V CDR1 and CDR2: GTSNPN, SVGIG (reference sequence). The CDR3 spans 13 residues. The V segment lost 3 bases and the J segment 6 bases; nucleotides outside the gene matches: 1. In nucleotides, the CDR3 is TGTGCCTGGAGAGGACAGGGGGCCGGGGAGCTGTTTTTT. Its translation is CAWRGQGAGELFF.

V is TRBV5-1 and J is TRBJ2-4, with a possible D match to TRBD2 (5 bases). Germline values: CDR1 SGHRS, CDR2 YFSETQ. The CDR3 has 18 amino acids. Trimming cost V 2 bases and J 4 bases, with 22 bases left between them. CDR3 sequence: CASSFYIATTGGKNIQYF. CDR3 DNA: TGCGCCAGCAGCTTTTATATAGCCACCACTGGAGGTAAAAACATTCAGTACTTC.

This clone came up a few times. The chain couples TRBV30 to TRBJ1-3, with 7 bases matching TRBD1. V lost 3 bases, J lost 0 bases, and 8 bases stayed unmatched. CDR1 and CDR2 from the germline V gene are GTSNPN and SVGIG (reference sequence). CDR3 length: 16 residues. The CDR3 reads CAWSPPGQVSGNTIYF. Written as DNA, the CDR3 is TGTGCCTGGAGCCCTCCAGGACAGGTCTCTGGAAACACCATATATTTT.

This clone has just a few counts. The chain has TRBV11-2 and TRBJ2-2; D call uncertain. With 5 bases removed from V and 6 bases from J, the gap between germline ends came to 10 bases. CDR1 SGHAT and CDR2 FQNNGV come from the germline V gene. This CDR3 contains 13 residues. The CDR3 spells CASSPGRAGELFF. The DNA of the CDR3 is TGTGCCAGCAGCCCCGGGCGCGCCGGGGAGCTGTTTTTT.

The rearrangement links TRBV5-5 to TRBJ2-5; 7 bases fit TRBD2. The length of the CDR3 is 15 residues. With 0 bases clipped from V and 2 bases from J, the junction kept 4 bases outside the gene matches. CDR1 is SGHKS, CDR2 YYEKEE, per germline (reference sequence). The CDR3 DNA sequence: TGTGCCAGCAGCTTGGCTAGCGGACTACAAGAGACCCAGTACTTC. Encoded protein: CASSLASGLQETQYF.

This clone was recorded a few times. The V gene is TRBV6-4, the J gene TRBJ2-5; possibly TRBD2 for D (6 bases). CDR1 and CDR2 (germline): MRHNA, SNTAGT. V dropped 0 bases and J dropped 4 bases, with 12 bases sitting between them. This CDR3 has 15 amino acids. The CDR3 here is CASSDSPGVGETQYF. The CDR3 nucleotides are TGTGCCAGCAGTGACTCGCCGGGAGTAGGAGAGACCCAGTACTTC.

The chain joins TRBV7-8 to TRBJ2-1; D possibly corresponds to TRBD2 (6 bases). CDR1 is SGHVS, CDR2 FQNEAQ, per germline. Trimming took off 2 bases at V and 8 bases at J, with 13 bases between the two ends. The CDR3 spans 14 residues. The CDR3 DNA reads TGTGCCAGCAGCTTACCCGGGACTCCCGATGAGCAGTTCTTC. It translates to CASSLPGTPDEQFF.

This clone was seen a handful of times. The J gene is TRBJ2-5, the V gene TRBV9, with 12 bases fitting TRBD2. J lost 5 bases, V lost 3 bases, and 8 bases had no gene match. The CDR3 length is 16 residues. CDR1 is SGDLS, CDR2 YYNGEE, per germline. CDR3 sequence: CASSEASGRAPETQYF. The DNA for the CDR3 is TGTGCCAGCAGCGAGGCTAGCGGGAGGGCCCCCGAGACCCAGTACTTC.

This clone was observed a handful of times. This sequence joins TRBV30 and TRBJ2-1; 7 bases agree with TRBD1. The length of the CDR3 is 15 residues. Trimming took 3 bases from V and 1 from J; bases not matched to a gene: 6. Germline assignment: CDR1 GTSNPN and CDR2 SVGIG (reference sequence). The CDR3 DNA reads as TGTGCCTGGAGACCCCCGACAGGGTCCTACAATGAGCAGTTCTTC. Residues: CAWRPPTGSYNEQFF.